This passage covers 4 T cell receptor beta chains from one sample sequenced in a study of control samples from healthy donors and cancer patients. TCRdb's copy holds only in-frame clones and misses some; the assay was immunoSEQ multiplex PCR. The table lists about 120,000 clones, approximately 92% of them singletons, with 2.1% in the top ten. Sequencing was done on a sample of blood. These receptors all stem from a woman between 50 and 59 years old in good health.

The chain uses TRBV7-9 and TRBJ2-2; TRBD2 matches 10 bases. Per germline, CDR1 SEHNR and CDR2 FQNEAQ (reference sequence). J was trimmed by 3 bases and V by 5 bases; bases with no gene match: 3. The CDR3 covers 15 residues. CDR3 bases: TGTGCCAGCAGCGGACTAGCGGCTGACACCGGGGAGCTGTTTTTT. Its protein product is CASSGLAADTGELFF.

The chain employs TRBV11-3 and TRBJ2-7; 9 bases are shared with TRBD2. J gave up 5 bases and V 3 bases, and 5 bases lay outside the gene matches. The CDR3 contains 14 residues. CDR1 is SGHNT, CDR2 YENEEA, per germline. The CDR3 nucleotides read TGTGCCAGCAGCTTTAGCGGGAGTAGCCACGAGCAGTACTTC. It codes for CASSFSGSSHEQYF.

The chain couples TRBV6-1 to TRBJ1-2; TRBD1 might be the D (6 bases). Trimming took off 3 bases at V and 5 bases at J, with 13 bases between the two ends. In germline, CDR1 is MNHNS, CDR2 SASEGT. The CDR3 has 14 amino acids. The CDR3 region has the DNA TGTGCCAGCAGTGATTTAAGGACAGCTTATGGCTACACCTTC. It encodes CASSDLRTAYGYTF.

This clone appeared a few times. This chain uses TRBV19 with TRBJ2-2; D is tentatively TRBD1 or TRBD2 (7 bases each). Germline V lookup: CDR1 LNHDA, CDR2 SQIVND (reference sequence). The V end lost 3 bases, the J end lost 2 bases, and 13 bases lay between the germline ends. The CDR3 has 16 residues. The CDR3 nucleotides are TGTGCCAGTAGTATCCCAGGGGGGGCCAACACCGGGGAGCTGTTTTTT. Translated, it gives CASSIPGGANTGELFF.